This TCR beta chain is from a study of vaccination and CD4 T cells after COVID-19. Whole-study context: For control cultures, the treatment was a CEFX pool, an HIV-1 Nef pool, or no peptide.

Notes on the study in general: In convalescent patients, a median around 89% of reactive clones appeared only post-vaccination.

Germline CDR1 is GTSNPN and CDR2 is SVGIG (reference sequence). CDR3 length: 14 residues. The V gene lost 1 base and the J gene lost 0 bases, with 7 bases spanning the gap. Treatment in this sample: approximately nine-day PBMC culture with coronavirus spike peptide pools or control peptides (ViraFEST assay). Peptide pool stimulation in ViraFEST expanded antigen-specific T cells, whose TCRs were then sequenced. For this clonotype: Its antigen remains unknown.

The Oncomine TCR Beta short-read assay was what sequenced the DNA obtained from cultured CD4+ T cells. In this case, cultured CD4+ T cells provided the extracted genomic DNA. TCRdb reanalysed the PCR reads using MiXCR and keeps one entry per CDR3 protein. There are 13,000 to 15,000 distinct CDR3 sequences in the sample; around 58% occur only once, and over 13% lies in the top ten. The rearrangement joins TRBV30 to TRBJ1-5; maybe TRBD1 (6 bases). Sequenced sample: CD4+ T cells from blood, cultured in vitro. The receptor was isolated from a human donor who had recovered from COVID-19. The DNA for the CDR3 is TGTGCCTGGAGTGGGACAGCTAGCAATCAGCCCCAGCATTTT. It translates to CAWSGTASNQPQHF.